What follows are 30 T cell receptor beta chains derived from one specimen sequenced in a study of cytomegalovirus exposure and HLA in healthy donors. Use of 60 Vbeta and 13 Jbeta primers characterized the PCR. Profiled with immunoSEQ multiplex PCR; TCRdb holds only in-frame clones, not every one. This sample has about 300,000 clones, with roughly 89% found just once. Sample: PBMCs. The receptors originated from a man between 40 and 49 years old in good health and CMV-seropositive.

As to this clone: The germline gene is not matched at one end of the junction; a read error may be the cause. The sample holds other DNA sequences that translate to the same CDR3. This sequence joins TRBV7-2 and TRBJ2-7; TRBD1 matches 7 bases. Looked up from germline, CDR1 is SGHTA and CDR2 is FQGNSA. The CDR3 length is 15 residues. CDR3 protein: CASSDRDRLSYEQYF. As DNA, the CDR3 is TGCGCCAGCAGCGACCGGGACAGATTAAGCTACGAGCAGTACTTC.

V and J are TRBV10-3 and TRBJ2-7, with TRBD1 matching over 7 bases. CDR1 and CDR2 (germline): ENHRY, SYGVKD. The CDR3 has 13 residues. V was clipped by 3 bases and J by 4 bases; unmatched bases: 3. The CDR3, as DNA: TGTGCCATCAGTGATCAGGGGGATTACGAGCAGTACTTC. Its translation: CAISDQGDYEQYF.

The V gene is TRBV30, the J gene TRBJ2-5; D possibly corresponds to TRBD1 (6 bases). This CDR3 is 14 amino acids long. The V end lost 3 bases, the J end lost 7 bases, and 18 bases lay between the germline ends. Germline V gene lookup returns CDR1 GTSNPN and CDR2 SVGIG (reference sequence). The CDR3 DNA reads TGTGCCTGGAGGGTTACAGGGATTGTTGGGACCCAGTACTTC. Amino acid sequence: CAWRVTGIVGTQYF.

The chain links TRBV5-8 to TRBJ1-5; no firm D call. The CDR3 is 15 residues long. CDR1 and CDR2 from the germline V gene are SGHTS and YDEGEE. Trimming pared 4 bases from V and 0 bases from J, leaving 11 bases between. In nucleotides, the CDR3 is TGTGCCAGCAGCCCTAGACTGTATAGCAATCAGCCCCAGCATTTT. Its translation: CASSPRLYSNQPQHF.

V usage is TRBV2 and J usage is TRBJ1-2, with D perhaps TRBD1 (5 bases). Germline loops: CDR1 SNHLY, CDR2 FYNNEI. Trimming cost V 4 bases and J 2 bases, with 8 bases left between them. This CDR3 spans 13 amino acids. DNA for the CDR3: TGTGCCAGCAGTGGGGAGGGGAACTATGGCTACACCTTC. This encodes CASSGEGNYGYTF.

This chain connects TRBV5-1 to TRBJ2-7; TRBD2 matches at 9 bases. Unmatched junction bases numbered 9, after V lost 4 bases and J lost 4 bases. This CDR3 comprises 15 residues. The germline V gene encodes CDR1 SGHRS and CDR2 YFSETQ. This CDR3 reads CASSPLSGRRYEQYF. Written as DNA, the CDR3 is TGCGCCAGCAGCCCCCTCAGCGGGAGGCGTTACGAGCAGTACTTC.

The rearrangement joins TRBV23-1 to TRBJ2-7; TRBD1 aligns across 9 bases. TRBV23-1 is known as an ORF, though its function is uncertain. V trimming: 5 bases; J trimming: 5 bases; junction bases outside the gene matches: 13. The CDR3 extends over 16 amino acids. The CDR3 nucleotides read TGCGCCAGCAGTTACATGGGGGACAGGGTTCACGACGAGCAGTACTTC. This encodes CASSYMGDRVHDEQYF.

The table lists this clone with a count of one. The J gene is TRBJ2-7, the V gene TRBV2, with D perhaps matching TRBD2 (5 bases). V was cut by 3 bases and J by 5 bases, with 14 bases left in between. Germline V gene lookup returns CDR1 SNHLY and CDR2 FYNNEI. The CDR3 consists of 14 residues. In DNA form, the CDR3 reads TGTGCCAGCAGTGACCTAAGGAATAGCGACGAGCAGTACTTC. This codes for CASSDLRNSDEQYF.

This clone occurred a few times. The V gene is TRBV6-6, the J gene TRBJ1-1, with D perhaps TRBD1 (6 bases). Germline-derived CDR1 and CDR2 are MNHNY and SVGAGI (reference sequence). V lost 3 bases and J 4 bases, leaving 9 bases between the germline ends. This CDR3 contains 13 residues. CDR3 nucleotide sequence: TGTGCCAGCAGTTATGAAGGGGGCACTGAAGCTTTCTTT. It is translated as CASSYEGGTEAFF.

The chain recombines TRBV6-1 with TRBJ2-1; 11 positions match TRBD2. The CDR3 sequence is 15 residues long. Germline loops: CDR1 MNHNS, CDR2 SASEGT. Trimming removed 4 bases from V and 6 bases from J; junction bases left unmatched: 5. In DNA form, the CDR3 reads TGTGCCAGCAGTGGACTAGCGGGACCCCCCAATGAGCAGTTCTTC. It yields the protein CASSGLAGPPNEQFF.

CDR3 DNA sequence: TGCGCCAGCAGCCAAGGAGCTGGGGGGTACACTGAAGCTTTCTTT. It encodes CASSQGAGGYTEAFF. The chain employs TRBV4-1 and TRBJ1-1; weak D call: TRBD1 (5 bases). The CDR3 has 15 amino acids. CDR1 is MGHRA and CDR2 is YSYEKL in the germline V gene. V was clipped by 1 base and J by 3 bases, with 12 bases between them.

The gene calls are TRBV30 and TRBJ1-1; D unclear. CDR1 and CDR2 from the germline V gene are GTSNPN and SVGIG (reference sequence). This CDR3 contains 13 residues. V lost 0 bases and J lost 2, with 7 bases in between. CDR3 residues: CAWSVTENTEAFF. CDR3 nucleotides: TGTGCCTGGAGTGTCACAGAAAACACTGAAGCTTTCTTT.

This clone was detected only once. The chain recombines TRBV4-1 with TRBJ2-7, with 7 bases matching TRBD2. J gave up 3 bases and V 4 bases, and 6 bases lay outside the gene matches. There are 14 residues in the CDR3. Germline V gives CDR1 MGHRA, CDR2 YSYEKL. As DNA, the CDR3 is TGCGCCAGCAGCCTAGGACTAGTCGGCTACGAGCAGTACTTC. It translates to CASSLGLVGYEQYF.

This chain joins TRBV6-1 and TRBJ1-1; 9 positions agree with TRBD1. Trimming cost V 2 bases and J 11 bases; bases outside gene matches: 9. There are 14 residues in the CDR3. Per the germline V gene, CDR1 is MNHNS and CDR2 is SASEGT. The CDR3 protein is CASSEISGTGSAFF. CDR3 bases: TGTGCCAGCAGTGAAATCTCCGGGACAGGGTCTGCTTTCTTT.

In this sample, this clone turned up a few times. V gene TRBV25-1 combines with J gene TRBJ1-4; D is perhaps TRBD1 (6 bases). The CDR3 extends over 16 amino acids. V was clipped by 2 bases and J by 1 base, with 11 bases between them. CDR1 is MGHDK, CDR2 SYGVNS, per germline. The CDR3 loop is CASSEPKGVTNEKLFF. The DNA for the CDR3 is TGTGCCAGCAGTGAACCCAAGGGGGTAACTAATGAAAAACTGTTTTTT.

The V gene is TRBV6-1, the J gene TRBJ2-3, with D possibly being TRBD1 (6 bases). CDR1 is MNHNS and CDR2 is SASEGT in the germline V gene. The germline V and J ends were trimmed by 4 bases and 2 bases, with 16 bases remaining between them. This CDR3 comprises 16 residues. CDR3: CASSATTQGPTDTQYF. The CDR3, as DNA: TGTGCCAGCAGTGCTACCACCCAGGGGCCCACAGATACGCAGTATTTT.

The rearrangement links TRBV7-3 to TRBJ1-1; D is possibly TRBD1 (5 bases). Germline V lookup: CDR1 SGHTA, CDR2 FQGTGA. This CDR3 has 13 amino acids. V was clipped by 5 bases and J by 4 bases, with 11 bases between them. This CDR3 reads CASSHPGGTEAFF. CDR3 in DNA: TGTGCCAGCAGCCATCCGGGGGGCACTGAAGCTTTCTTT.

This clone was picked up a small number of times. V usage is TRBV7-2 and J usage is TRBJ2-7, with 7 bases identical to TRBD2. Per the germline V gene, CDR1 is SGHTA and CDR2 is FQGNSA. The V gene end was trimmed by 5 bases and the J gene end by 7 bases; junction bases not matched to a gene: 11. The CDR3 length is 14 residues. Here the CDR3 reads CASSIGGGQGEQYF. The DNA of the CDR3 is TGTGCCAGCAGCATTGGGGGGGGTCAAGGGGAGCAGTACTTC.

V and J are TRBV4-3 and TRBJ2-7, with 9 nucleotides matching TRBD1. The CDR3 consists of 16 residues. The trim removed 0 bases at V and 3 bases at J, leaving 6 bases unmatched. CDR1 and CDR2 (germline): LGHNA, YSLEER. CDR3 nucleotide sequence: TGCGCCAGCAGCCAAGACGGAGGGACAGGGAGCTACGAGCAGTACTTC. It encodes CASSQDGGTGSYEQYF.

V gene TRBV4-2 combines with J gene TRBJ2-3; D is possibly TRBD1 (5 bases). Germline V gene data show CDR1 as LGHNA and CDR2 as YNFKEQ. Trimming pared 1 base from V and 0 bases from J, leaving 8 bases between. CDR3 length: 15 amino acids. CDR3 amino acids: CASSQGGMSTDTQYF. The CDR3, as DNA: TGTGCCAGCAGCCAAGGGGGCATGAGCACAGATACGCAGTATTTT.

The genes are TRBV25-1 and TRBJ2-3; D possibly corresponds to TRBD2 (5 bases). Germline CDR1 and CDR2: MGHDK and SYGVNS. CDR3 length: 16 residues. The V gene lost 8 bases and the J gene lost 0 bases, with 18 bases spanning the gap. CDR3 sequence (DNA): TGTGCCAGCGCCTCCCAGAAGGGCGGGAGCACAGATACGCAGTATTTT. Translated: CASASQKGGSTDTQYF.

The sample holds one count of this clone. This chain uses TRBV10-3 with TRBJ2-7; 10 nucleotides align to TRBD1. V was pared by 6 bases and J by 7 bases, with 9 bases of the junction left unmatched. CDR1 and CDR2 from the germline V gene are ENHRY and SYGVKD. This CDR3 spans 14 amino acids. CDR3: CAISFGTGVGEQYF. The CDR3 DNA follows: TGTGCCATCAGCTTCGGGACAGGGGTCGGGGAGCAGTACTTC.

This chain uses TRBV5-1 with TRBJ2-7; 10 bases are a match to TRBD1. V dropped 3 bases and J dropped 5; count of bases not matched to a gene: 8. Germline V CDR1 and CDR2: SGHRS, YFSETQ. There are 15 residues in the CDR3. Written as DNA, the CDR3 is TGCGCCAGCAGCTGGACCGGGACAGGGGACGACGAGCAGTACTTC. This encodes CASSWTGTGDDEQYF.

The chain recombines TRBV2 with TRBJ2-3, with TRBD2 identical over 14 bases. There are 15 residues in the CDR3. Unmatched junction bases numbered 2, after V lost 5 bases and J lost 4 bases. CDR1 is SNHLY and CDR2 is FYNNEI in the germline V gene. CDR3 residues: CASSRLAGGPDTQYF. The CDR3 DNA reads as TGTGCCAGCAGTAGACTAGCGGGAGGGCCAGATACGCAGTATTTT. Full variable domain (missing parts from reference TRBV2 and TRBJ2-3): EPEVTQTPSHQVTQMGQEVILRCVPISNHLYFYWYRQILGQKVEFLVSFYNNEISEKSEIFDDQFSVERPDGSNFTLKIRSTKLEDSAMYFCASSRLAGGPDTQYFGPGTRLTVL.

V gene TRBV7-6 combines with J gene TRBJ2-7; tentative D call: TRBD1 (5 bases). The length of the CDR3 is 15 residues. CDR1 is SGHVS and CDR2 is FNYEAQ in the germline V gene. V was clipped by 4 bases and J by 4 bases, with 17 bases between them. Here the CDR3 DNA reads TGTGCCAGCAGCTCCCTATTAAGCCAGGGTTACGAGCAGTACTTC. It yields the protein CASSSLLSQGYEQYF.

The CDR3 nucleotides read TGTGCCTGGAGTGTACACAGGGACTCCTACGAGCAGTACTTC. It yields the protein CAWSVHRDSYEQYF. The V call is TRBV30, the J call TRBJ2-7, with D perhaps TRBD1 (6 bases). Germline CDR1 and CDR2: GTSNPN and SVGIG (reference sequence). V lost 0 bases and J 0 bases, leaving 9 bases between the germline ends. The CDR3 is 14 amino acids.

Of note for this clone: A junction boundary mismatches the germline segment, possibly from a read error. The V call is TRBV7-7, the J call TRBJ2-5; 7 bases map to TRBD2. The CDR3 has 14 amino acids. Germline CDR1 reads SSHAT; CDR2 reads FNYEAQ (reference sequence). The CDR3 DNA is TGTGCTAGCAGCTTAAATCCGGGAGGCGAGACCCAGTACTTC. This translates into CASSLNPGGETQYF.

Note on this clone: A junction end diverges from the germline sequence, so it may reflect a read error. The chain recombines TRBV28 with TRBJ2-7, with 8 bases aligning to TRBD2. Germline values: CDR1 MDHEN, CDR2 SYDVKM. This CDR3 region has 15 residues. The CDR3 region is CASSFLSGSSYEQHF. The DNA of the CDR3 is TGTGCCAGCAGTTTCCTAAGCGGGAGCTCCTACGAGCAGCACTTC.

The chain employs TRBV28 and TRBJ1-5, with TRBD1 as a possible D gene (6 bases). This CDR3 contains 19 residues. Germline V lookup: CDR1 MDHEN, CDR2 SYDVKM. Trimming pared 6 bases from V and 0 bases from J, leaving 24 bases between. CDR3 residues: CASSPLRGLSDYSNQPQHF. For the CDR3, the DNA is TGTGCCAGCAGCCCCCTGCGGGGGCTGTCGGACTATAGCAATCAGCCCCAGCATTTT.

The CDR3 spells CATSRGGSGRTKYNEQFF. The CDR3 DNA reads TGTGCCACCAGCAGAGGGGGTAGCGGGAGGACCAAATACAATGAGCAGTTCTTC. This chain links TRBV15 with TRBJ2-1, with TRBD2 identical over 10 bases. V was clipped by 1 base and J by 4 bases; unmatched bases: 10. This CDR3 is 18 amino acids long. Germline CDR1 reads LNHNV; CDR2 reads YYDKDF (reference sequence).